The 28 T cell receptor beta chains given below trace back to one sample, sequenced in a study of cytomegalovirus exposure and HLA in healthy donors. Researchers ran the PCR with 60 Vbeta and 13 Jbeta primers. The assay was immunoSEQ multiplex PCR, and TCRdb's table has in-frame clones only and misses some. The data show some 150,000 clones, around 75% seen once. Source material: PBMCs. The receptors shown here come from a man aged 25-40 years in good health and CMV-seronegative.

This clone was detected once. The chain links TRBV27 to TRBJ2-5; the match to TRBD1 covers 9 bases. The assigned J gene may be wrong: the sequence end matches TRBJ2-7 better. The CDR3 contains 15 residues. The germline CDR1 and CDR2 sequences are MNHEY and SMNVEV (reference sequence). CDR3 sequence (DNA): TGTGCCAGCAGTTTATTGACAGGGGGGCCCTACGAGCAGTACTTC. Residues: CASSLLTGGPYEQYF.

J is TRBJ2-7 and V is TRBV28; 9 nucleotides match TRBD1. Germline V lookup: CDR1 MDHEN, CDR2 SYDVKM. The CDR3 loop spans 15 amino acids. Unmatched junction bases numbered 8, after V lost 5 bases and J lost 3 bases. Here the CDR3 DNA reads TGTGCCAGCAGTCGGGGACAGGGAGGTTTCTACGAGCAGTACTTC. Its protein is CASSRGQGGFYEQYF.

This rearrangement joins TRBV6-5 to TRBJ1-2; 10 positions agree with TRBD1. The CDR3 is 16 amino acids. V lost 0 bases and J lost 5; bases outside the gene matches: 6. Germline V gene lookup returns CDR1 MNHEY and CDR2 SVGAGI. The CDR3 DNA sequence: TGTGCCAGCAGTTACTCGACGTGGGACAGGGGTTATGGCTACACCTTC. Protein sequence: CASSYSTWDRGYGYTF.

Details on this clone: At the DNA level, this CDR3 is encoded by other sequences in the same sample as well. V gene TRBV5-1 combines with J gene TRBJ2-1; maybe TRBD1 (6 bases). This CDR3 contains 12 residues. Trimming pared 4 bases from V and 8 bases from J, leaving 10 bases between. CDR1 and CDR2 (germline): SGHRS, YFSETQ. In DNA, the CDR3 is TGCGCCAGCAGCCCACCAGGGGATGAGCAGTTCTTC. This encodes CASSPPGDEQFF.

The CDR3 bases are TGTGCCAGCAGTACCGGACAGAACAATCAGCCCCAGCATTTT. Protein product: CASSTGQNNQPQHF. The gene calls are TRBV28 and TRBJ1-5; possibly TRBD1 for D (6 bases). V lost 5 bases to trimming and J lost 3 bases, with 11 bases between them. This CDR3 is 14 amino acids long. Germline lookup yields CDR1 MDHEN and CDR2 SYDVKM.

The chain has TRBV18 and TRBJ1-1, with 10 nucleotides matching TRBD1. Trimming at V came to 3 bases and at J to 6 bases, leaving 1 base not matched to a gene. CDR3 length equals 13 residues. CDR1 is KGHSH and CDR2 is LQKENI in the germline V gene. The CDR3, as DNA: TGTGCCAGCTCACCCGGGACAGGGGCTGAAGCTTTCTTT. It translates to CASSPGTGAEAFF. Drawing the rest from reference TRBV18 and TRBJ1-1, the complete variable domain is NAGVMQNPRHLVRRRGQEARLRCSPMKGHSHVYWYRQLPEEGLKFMVYLQKENIIDESGMPKERFSAEFPKEGPSILRIQQVVRGDSAAYFCASSPGTGAEAFFGQGTRLTVV.

This chain uses TRBV7-2 with TRBJ2-5; D not certain. CDR1 is SGHTA and CDR2 is FQGNSA in the germline V gene. This CDR3 spans 12 amino acids. Trimming took off 6 bases at V and 5 bases at J, with 10 bases between the two ends. CDR3 nucleotide sequence: TGTGCCAGCAGTTCCACGAGGGAGACCCAGTACTTC. Translation: CASSSTRETQYF.

The rearrangement links TRBV4-2 to TRBJ2-5; 11 positions match TRBD1. The DNA end is more similar to TRBJ2-7, so the J call may be wrong. CDR3 length: 15 residues. From germline, CDR1 is LGHNA and CDR2 YNFKEQ. CDR3 in DNA: TGTGCCAGCAGCCAGTGGACAGGGGGCGGCTACGAGCAGTACTTC. Translated, it gives CASSQWTGGGYEQYF.

The V and J genes are TRBV19 and TRBJ1-2, with 7 positions matching TRBD1. V lost 7 bases to trimming and J lost 6 bases; unmatched junction nucleotides: 8. The CDR3 consists of 13 residues. The germline gives CDR1 LNHDA, CDR2 SQIVND (reference sequence). CDR3 in amino acids: CASTPTGSNGYTF. For the CDR3, the DNA is TGTGCCAGTACCCCGACAGGGAGTAATGGCTACACCTTC.

The chain carries TRBV28 and TRBJ1-1; D possibly corresponds to TRBD1 (6 bases). Germline V gene data show CDR1 as MDHEN and CDR2 as SYDVKM. The CDR3 runs 14 residues. V shed 5 bases and J shed 0 bases, with 10 bases lying between them. The CDR3 region is CASSPDRLNTEAFF. The CDR3 nucleotides are TGTGCCAGCAGTCCCGACAGGTTGAACACTGAAGCTTTCTTT. Using reference TRBV28 and TRBJ1-1 for the parts outside the CDR3, the full variable domain is DVKVTQSSRYLVKRTGEKVFLECVQDMDHENMFWYRQDPGLGLRLIYFSYDVKMKEKGDIPEGYSVSREKKERFSLILESASTNQTSMYLCASSPDRLNTEAFFGQGTRLTVV.

The V and J genes are TRBV29-1 and TRBJ2-2; 7 bases fit TRBD2. This CDR3 is built from 14 residues. Germline loops: CDR1 SQVTM, CDR2 ANQGSEA. V lost 4 bases to trimming and J lost 7 bases; unmatched junction nucleotides: 9. The CDR3 DNA follows: TGCAGCGTTGGTTGGGGGGGGAAGGGCGGGGAGCTGTTTTTT. Translated, it gives CSVGWGGKGGELFF.

CDR3 DNA: TGTGCCATCAGGACAGGGTGGAATGGCTACACCTTC. Its translation: CAIRTGWNGYTF. This sequence joins TRBV19 and TRBJ1-2; 8 positions agree with TRBD1. This CDR3 is 12 amino acids long. V shed 10 bases, J shed 6 bases, and the junction held 7 bases outside the gene matches. Per germline, CDR1 LNHDA and CDR2 SQIVND (reference sequence).

The table lists this clone with a few counts. The rearrangement links TRBV2 to TRBJ1-3, with D maybe TRBD1 (6 bases). Looked up from germline, CDR1 is SNHLY and CDR2 is FYNNEI. Trimming pared 6 bases from V and 8 bases from J, leaving 14 bases between. The CDR3 is made up of 13 amino acids. The CDR3 loop reads CASRVQGFDTIYF. The CDR3, as DNA: TGTGCCAGCAGGGTACAGGGATTCGACACCATATATTTT.

The V gene is TRBV11-2, the J gene TRBJ2-3; 12 bases map to TRBD2. The CDR3 is made up of 17 amino acids. The trim removed 1 base at V and 9 bases at J, leaving 11 bases unmatched. Germline lookup yields CDR1 SGHAT and CDR2 FQNNGV. The DNA for the CDR3 is TGTGCCAGCAGCTTAGTCCTAGCGGGGGGGGCAGGTCACACGCAGTATTTT. Residues: CASSLVLAGGAGHTQYF.

The chain uses TRBV19 and TRBJ1-1, with D tentatively TRBD1 (6 bases). Looked up from germline, CDR1 is LNHDA and CDR2 is SQIVND (reference sequence). The CDR3 contains 14 residues. V was clipped by 2 bases and J by 3 bases, with 10 bases between them. CDR3 DNA: TGTGCCAGTAGTATAAGGGGGAAGTACACTGAAGCTTTCTTT. Amino acid sequence: CASSIRGKYTEAFF.

This clone occurred a few times. The chain is built from TRBV9 and TRBJ2-5; possible D gene TRBD1, 5 bases. The CDR3 is 15 amino acids. Germline V gives CDR1 SGDLS, CDR2 YYNGEE. V was pared by 4 bases and J by 5 bases, with 18 bases between. The CDR3 DNA reads TGTGCCAGCAGCCCCCTGGGGCTCCCGACGGAGACCCAGTACTTC. Protein: CASSPLGLPTETQYF.

The V call is TRBV5-4, the J call TRBJ1-1; 8 nucleotides line up with TRBD1. There are 12 residues in the CDR3. The germline V gene encodes CDR1 SGHNT and CDR2 YYREEE (reference sequence). After removal of 3 bases from V and 6 bases from J, the junction contained 1 base not matched to a gene. This chain's CDR3 is CASSSQGAEAFF. For the CDR3, the DNA is TGTGCCAGCAGCTCACAGGGGGCTGAAGCTTTCTTT.

The chain carries TRBV10-3 and TRBJ2-1, with 8 bases that match TRBD1. V trimming: 4 bases; J trimming: 6 bases; junction bases outside the gene matches: 8. There are 15 residues in the CDR3. Germline lookup yields CDR1 ENHRY and CDR2 SYGVKD. CDR3 residues: CAISGQGKRGNEQFF. DNA for the CDR3: TGTGCCATCAGTGGACAGGGGAAAAGGGGCAATGAGCAGTTCTTC.

CDR3 sequence: CASSTRQGSTDTQYF. For the CDR3, the DNA is TGTGCCAGCTCTACAAGACAGGGGTCCACAGATACGCAGTATTTT. The chain recombines TRBV18 with TRBJ2-3; 8 bases are shared with TRBD1. The CDR3 sequence is 15 residues long. V was clipped by 6 bases and J by 2 bases; unmatched bases: 7. CDR1 and CDR2 (germline): KGHSH, LQKENI.

This clone was observed a handful of times. The V gene is TRBV4-2, the J gene TRBJ2-2; TRBD2 aligns across 13 bases. With V trimmed by 3 bases and J by 6 bases, 7 bases remained unmatched. This CDR3 has 17 amino acids. Germline loops: CDR1 LGHNA, CDR2 YNFKEQ. For the CDR3, the DNA is TGTGCCAGCAGCCAGGGGACTAGCGGGAATACGGCCGGGGAGCTGTTTTTT. It yields the protein CASSQGTSGNTAGELFF.

The chain combines TRBV5-1 with TRBJ2-7; possible D gene TRBD1, 6 bases. Per germline, CDR1 SGHRS and CDR2 YFSETQ. The length of the CDR3 is 14 residues. V was pared by 2 bases and J by 1 base, with 10 bases between. The CDR3 DNA follows: TGCGCCAGCAGCTTAAGGACAGCGTCCTACGAGCAGTACTTC. It is translated as CASSLRTASYEQYF.

This clone was counted only a few times. The CDR3 spells CASSLDLTGDTIYF. Written as DNA, the CDR3 is TGTGCCAGCAGCTTAGATCTAACAGGGGACACCATATATTTT. V and J are TRBV11-2 and TRBJ1-3; 7 bases fit TRBD1. The ends lost 0 bases at V and 8 bases at J; junction bases unmatched: 4. The CDR3 has 14 residues. In germline, CDR1 is SGHAT, CDR2 FQNNGV.

The V and J genes are TRBV10-3 and TRBJ1-2; TRBD1 matches at 9 bases. Germline V gives CDR1 ENHRY, CDR2 SYGVKD. CDR3 length equals 14 residues. Germline trimming cut 8 bases from V and 8 bases from J; bases unmatched to any gene: 12. The CDR3 reads CAIAGTGPQGGYTF. The CDR3 DNA reads as TGTGCCATCGCCGGGACAGGGCCCCAGGGCGGCTACACCTTC.

With respect to this clone: One end of the junction does not line up with germline, which may come from a read error. This chain connects TRBV7-2 to TRBJ1-1, with D possibly being TRBD1 (5 bases). The CDR3 covers 14 residues. Germline lookup yields CDR1 SGHTA and CDR2 FQGNSA. CDR3 nucleotide sequence: TGTGCCAGCAGCTTAGCGAAAATGGGGGGAACGGGATCCTTT. This gives the protein CASSLAKMGGTGSF.

V is TRBV14 and J is TRBJ1-2, with a tentative D call TRBD1 (6 bases). In germline, CDR1 is SGHDN, CDR2 FVKESK. The CDR3 length is 13 residues. V was clipped by 4 bases and J by 6 bases, with 12 bases between them. Here the CDR3 DNA reads TGTGCCAGCAGCCCCAGGGGAAGCGATGGCTACACCTTC. It encodes CASSPRGSDGYTF.

This clone was observed once. V usage is TRBV4-1 and J usage is TRBJ2-7, with D maybe TRBD2 (5 bases). CDR1 MGHRA and CDR2 YSYEKL come from the germline V gene. V dropped 0 bases and J dropped 7 bases, with 13 bases sitting between them. CDR3 length: 14 amino acids. In DNA, the CDR3 is TGCGCCAGCAGCCAAGATGTGCCGAGGGATGAGCAGTACTTC. Encoded protein: CASSQDVPRDEQYF.

This clone has just one count. The J gene is TRBJ1-3, the V gene TRBV11-2; D uncertain. The germline V gene encodes CDR1 SGHAT and CDR2 FQNNGV. V lost 2 bases to trimming and J lost 3 bases, with 17 bases between them. The CDR3 loop spans 17 amino acids. The DNA of the CDR3 is TGTGCCAGCAGCTTAAACTCGTGGACTGCTATTGGAAACACCATATATTTT. As protein: CASSLNSWTAIGNTIYF.

The chain combines TRBV2 with TRBJ2-5; the D gene is possibly TRBD2 (6 bases). Looked up from germline, CDR1 is SNHLY and CDR2 is FYNNEI. Deletions cut 4 bases from V and 4 bases from J, with 13 bases between. The CDR3 has 14 residues. CDR3 DNA sequence: TGTGCCAGCAGTGGCGGGGCCCGCGGAGAGACCCAGTACTTC. Protein: CASSGGARGETQYF.